Listed below are T cell receptor beta chains from one sample, sequenced in a study of shared clonotypes between healthy human individuals. The method was immunoSEQ multiplex PCR; TCRdb's version includes in-frame clones alone and lacks a portion of them. The sample holds approximately 640,000 clones, 80% to 95% seen once. The sample comprised memory CD8+ T cells from PBMCs. These receptor sequences come from a man between 18 and 29 years old in good health. Some clones in this sample may be carry-over from other donors' samples. Both conserved end residues are part of each CDR3. Each record gives: J gene, clone size, D gene, V gene, CDR3 DNA, CDR3 protein. D genes are given only for firm matches. Not all rows give a size; the values are once, few, many and, for expanded clones, a class.

J: TRBJ2-3
size: .
D: .
V: TRBV11-2
DNA: TGTGCCAGCAGCTCCTTCATGGACCCGGCCCTAGATACGCAGTATTTT
CDR3: CASSSFMDPALDTQYF

J: TRBJ2-3
size: .
D: TRBD2
V: TRBV6-1
DNA: TGTGCCAGCAACGACCGGGACTACCTCACAGATACGCAGTATTTT
CDR3: CASNDRDYLTDTQYF

J: TRBJ1-2
size: .
D: .
V: TRBV19
DNA: TGTGCCAGTATGATTCAGGGTGACTATGGCTACACCTTC
CDR3: CASMIQGDYGYTF

J: TRBJ1-1
size: .
D: .
V: TRBV27
DNA: TGTGCCAGCAGTTTTACGGGGCCCACTGAAGCTTTCTTT
CDR3: CASSFTGPTEAFF

J: TRBJ2-7
size: .
D: .
V: TRBV5-1
DNA: TGCCCACATCGGGAGGACAGGCGCGCCTACGAGCAGTACTTC
CDR3: CPHREDRRAYEQYF

J: TRBJ2-2
size: .
D: .
V: TRBV2
DNA: TGTGCCAGCAAGGGCAGGGCCATTTCGAACACCGGGGAGCTGTTTTTT
CDR3: CASKGRAISNTGELFF

J: TRBJ2-3
size: .
D: TRBD2
V: TRBV11-3
DNA: TGTGCCAGCAGCTCCGATAGCGGGAGAACAGATACGCAGTATTTT
CDR3: CASSSDSGRTDTQYF

J: TRBJ2-7
size: .
D: .
V: TRBV5-6
DNA: TGTGCCAGCAGCTTGGTTACGGTTTCCTACGAGCAGTACTTC
CDR3: CASSLVTVSYEQYF

J: TRBJ1-5
size: .
D: .
V: TRBV6-4
DNA: TGTGCCAGCAGTGAAGTCTGGGGGAATCAGCCCCAGCATTTT
CDR3: CASSEVWGNQPQHF

J: TRBJ2-1
size: .
D: .
V: TRBV4-1
DNA: TGCGCCAGCACCTTCACTAGTACCGCCTACAATGAGCAGTTCTTC
CDR3: CASTFTSTAYNEQFF

J: TRBJ2-4
size: .
D: .
V: TRBV9
DNA: TGTGCCAGCAGCGCCGATGGGGCCCTTCAAGGCATTCAGTACTTC
CDR3: CASSADGALQGIQYF

J: TRBJ2-5
size: .
D: TRBD2
V: TRBV4-2
DNA: TGTGCCAGCAGCCAACTAGCGGGGGAGGCGGGGACCCAGTACTTC
CDR3: CASSQLAGEAGTQYF

J: TRBJ2-1
size: .
D: .
V: TRBV30
DNA: TGTGCCTGGAGTCCAATTTACGGGATGGGAAGGAATGAGCAGTTCTTC
CDR3: CAWSPIYGMGRNEQFF

J: TRBJ1-6
size: .
D: .
V: TRBV28
DNA: TGTGCCAGCGCCCCGAAAGAGAACTCACCCCTCCACTTT
CDR3: CASAPKENSPLHF

J: TRBJ1-2
size: .
D: TRBD1
V: TRBV4-2
DNA: TGTGCCAGCAGCCAAGGGACAGGGAAGAACTATGGCTACACCTTC
CDR3: CASSQGTGKNYGYTF

J: TRBJ2-7
size: .
D: TRBD2
V: TRBV4-1
DNA: TGCGCCAGCAGCCAAGACCCGACAGGGGGACTAGCGGACCTCTACGAGCAGTACTTC
CDR3: CASSQDPTGGLADLYEQYF

J: TRBJ2-2
size: .
D: TRBD1
V: TRBV2
DNA: TGTGCCAGCAGTTGGACAGGGGGGACCGGGGAGCTGTTTTTT
CDR3: CASSWTGGTGELFF

J: TRBJ1-1
size: .
D: .
V: TRBV9
DNA: TGTGCCAGCAGCGGACCAGGGTTGAGCACTGAAGCTTTCTTT
CDR3: CASSGPGLSTEAFF

J: TRBJ1-1
size: .
D: .
V: TRBV5-1
DNA: TGCGCCAGCACAGGACAGAACACTGAAGCTTTCTTT
CDR3: CASTGQNTEAFF

J: TRBJ2-7
size: once
D: .
V: TRBV4-3
DNA: TGCGCCAGCAGCCAAGATGGGGGTGATATCGACGAGCAGTACTTC
CDR3: CASSQDGGDIDEQYF

J: TRBJ2-1
size: .
D: .
V: TRBV13
DNA: TGTGCCAGCAGCTTAGGCACCGGGAGTTGGTACAATGAGCAGTTCTTC
CDR3: CASSLGTGSWYNEQFF

J: TRBJ2-7
size: .
D: TRBD2
V: TRBV30
DNA: TGTGCCTGGAGTGGCCCTGGACTAGGCTACGAGCAGTACTTC
CDR3: CAWSGPGLGYEQYF

J: TRBJ2-6
size: .
D: .
V: TRBV13
DNA: TGTGCCAGCAGCCCCCGCGCGTGGGAACCTTCGAAGTCTGGGGCCAACGTCCTGACTTTC
CDR3: CASSPRAWEPSKSGANVLTF

J: TRBJ1-3
size: .
D: TRBD1
V: TRBV4-3
DNA: TGCGCCAGCAGCCAACAGGGGGCTACCTCTGGAAACACCATATATTTT
CDR3: CASSQQGATSGNTIYF

J: TRBJ2-7
size: .
D: TRBD2
V: TRBV5-4
DNA: TGTGCCAGCAGCTCCAGCGGGAGGGCCCCCGAGCAGTACTTC
CDR3: CASSSSGRAPEQYF

J: TRBJ2-7
size: .
D: .
V: TRBV14
DNA: TGTGCCAGCAGCGCAGCGATCGACACCCGGACCTACGAGCAGTACTTC
CDR3: CASSAAIDTRTYEQYF

J: TRBJ1-1
size: .
D: TRBD1
V: TRBV7-9
DNA: TGTGCCAGCAGTTCTTCCCCCGGGACAGGCGCCATGAACACTGAAGCTTTCTTT
CDR3: CASSSSPGTGAMNTEAFF

J: TRBJ1-2
size: .
D: TRBD1
V: TRBV30
DNA: TGTGCCTGGGGGGTGGGACAGGTCTATGGCTACACCTTC
CDR3: CAWGVGQVYGYTF

J: TRBJ1-3
size: once
D: .
V: TRBV29-1
DNA: TGCAGCGTTATTCTTGGAAACACCATATATTTT
CDR3: CSVILGNTIYF

J: TRBJ2-3
size: .
D: .
V: TRBV7-9
DNA: TGTGCCAGCGACCAGCAGAGCTACCAGTTCCGTACGCAGTATTTT
CDR3: CASDQQSYQFRTQYF

J: TRBJ2-7
size: .
D: .
V: TRBV4-3
DNA: TGCGCCAGCAGCCAAGACCCTAAATCATCTAGCGCCCCCTACGAGCAGTACTTC
CDR3: CASSQDPKSSSAPYEQYF

J: TRBJ2-1
size: .
D: TRBD1
V: TRBV2
DNA: TGTGCCAGCAGTCTCTGGGACAGGGGGCTTAATGAGCAGTTCTTC
CDR3: CASSLWDRGLNEQFF

J: TRBJ2-1
size: .
D: TRBD1
V: TRBV5-4
DNA: TGTGCCAGCAGCTTAGGGACAGATGAGCAGTTCTTC
CDR3: CASSLGTDEQFF

J: TRBJ2-1
size: .
D: .
V: TRBV6-5
DNA: TGTGCCAGCAGTTACCCACAGGGAGGGTCCAATGAGCAGTTCTTC
CDR3: CASSYPQGGSNEQFF

J: TRBJ1-2
size: .
D: TRBD1
V: TRBV9
DNA: TGTGCCAGCAGCCCCCGCGGGGACAGGGACTATGGCTACACCTTC
CDR3: CASSPRGDRDYGYTF

J: TRBJ1-5
size: .
D: .
V: TRBV27
DNA: TGTGCCAGCAGTTTAAACGGGGTTGGTAATCAGCCCCAGCATTTT
CDR3: CASSLNGVGNQPQHF

J: TRBJ1-5
size: .
D: .
V: TRBV6-5
DNA: TGTGCCAGCAGTCCCGGGACGGACCTCTATCAGCCCCAGCATTTT
CDR3: CASSPGTDLYQPQHF

J: TRBJ2-7
size: .
D: .
V: TRBV9
DNA: TGTGCCAGCAGCGGCGAGGCCGCCTTTTACGAGCAGTACTTC
CDR3: CASSGEAAFYEQYF

J: TRBJ1-1
size: .
D: TRBD1
V: TRBV7-6
DNA: TGTGCCAGCAGCTCCGGAGGTAAGGGGGCGCAGGCTGAAGCTTTCTTT
CDR3: CASSSGGKGAQAEAFF

J: TRBJ1-5
size: .
D: .
V: TRBV19
DNA: TGTGCCAGTAGTGGAGGCGCCTTCTTTAACAATCAGCCCCAGCATTTT
CDR3: CASSGGAFFNNQPQHF

J: TRBJ2-1
size: .
D: .
V: TRBV19
DNA: TGTGCCAGTAGGGGGACGCCTGACGGGAGTTCCTACAATGAGCAGTTCTTC
CDR3: CASRGTPDGSSYNEQFF

J: TRBJ2-1
size: .
D: .
V: TRBV6-6
DNA: TGTGCCAGCAGTTGGCCGGTCCCGGGGGACAATGAGCAGTTCTTC
CDR3: CASSWPVPGDNEQFF

J: TRBJ2-7
size: .
D: TRBD2
V: TRBV27
DNA: TGTGCCACCGGCGGGGGAGACGGCTACGAGCAGTACTTC
CDR3: CATGGGDGYEQYF

J: TRBJ1-1
size: once
D: .
V: TRBV6-1
DNA: TGTGCCAGCAGTGTCGGGGTTTCGAACACTGAAGCTTTCTTT
CDR3: CASSVGVSNTEAFF